Listed below are T cell receptor beta chains from one sample, sequenced in a study of control samples from healthy donors and cancer patients. The method was immunoSEQ multiplex PCR; TCRdb's version includes in-frame clones alone and lacks a portion of them. The sample consists of 130,000 to 150,000 clones, around 85% of them appearing once. Sequenced input: blood. The receptors here all came from a woman in her 30s in good health. CDR3s include the opening cysteine and the closing phenylalanine or tryptophan. The D gene is left open where the match is weak. Only some rows state a clone size, as once, few, many or a class for expanded clones.

NA | TRBJ2-7 | TRBD1 | TRBV19 | CASSIGGTASYEQYF | TGTGCCAGTAGTATAGGAGGGACAGCTTCCTACGAGCAGTACTTC
NA | TRBJ1-5 | NA | TRBV19 | CASSIDRSNQPQHF | TGTGCCAGTAGTATCGACAGGTCCAATCAGCCCCAGCATTTT
NA | TRBJ2-3 | TRBD2 | TRBV30 | CAWGTSGHTDTQYF | TGTGCCTGGGGGACTAGCGGACACACAGATACGCAGTATTTT
NA | TRBJ1-2 | TRBD1 | TRBV5-1 | CASSWGQGAGYGYTF | TGCGCCAGCAGCTGGGGACAGGGGGCGGGCTATGGCTACACCTTC
NA | TRBJ1-5 | NA | TRBV5-1 | CASSLMGVGSNQPQHF | TGCGCCAGCAGCTTGATGGGGGTTGGGAGCAATCAGCCCCAGCATTTT
NA | TRBJ2-7 | NA | TRBV7-3 | CASSLLSGPYEQYF | TGTGCCAGCAGCCTCCTAAGCGGTCCCTACGAGCAGTACTTC
NA | TRBJ1-4 | NA | TRBV5-1 | CASSSDTGLSNEKLFF | TGCGCCAGCAGCTCGGATACAGGGTTGAGTAATGAAAAACTGTTTTTT
NA | TRBJ2-1 | NA | TRBV2 | CASSPLAGNYNEQFF | TGTGCCAGCAGCCCCTTGGCGGGGAACTACAATGAGCAGTTCTTC
NA | TRBJ2-1 | NA | TRBV7-9 | CASSPADSYNEQFF | TGTGCCAGCAGCCCCGCCGACAGTTATAATGAGCAGTTCTTC
NA | TRBJ1-5 | NA | TRBV28 | CASEPLPLEWGVTGGNQPQHF | TGTGCCAGCGAGCCCCTCCCCCTGGAGTGGGGAGTCACAGGAGGCAATCAGCCCCAGCATTTT
NA | TRBJ1-1 | TRBD1 | TRBV7-6 | CASSLAFGTGEEAFF | TGTGCCAGCAGCTTAGCGTTTGGGACAGGGGAGGAAGCTTTCTTT
NA | TRBJ1-1 | NA | TRBV29-1 | CSVGPTNTEAFF | TGCAGCGTTGGCCCAACCAACACTGAAGCTTTCTTT
NA | TRBJ1-4 | NA | TRBV3-1/TRBV3-2 | CASSPRTVATEKLFF | TGTGCCAGCAGCCCGAGGACAGTCGCCACCGAAAAACTGTTTTTT
NA | TRBJ2-2 | TRBD1 | TRBV10-3 | CAIRGQENTGELFF | TGTGCCATCAGGGGACAGGAGAACACCGGGGAGCTGTTTTTT
NA | TRBJ1-2 | NA | TRBV6-1 | CASSERSWDGYTF | TGTGCCAGCAGTGAAAGGTCATGGGATGGCTACACCTTC
NA | TRBJ1-4 | NA | TRBV28 | CASSLAREKLFF | TGTGCCAGCAGTTTAGCACGGGAAAAACTGTTTTTT
once | TRBJ2-7 | NA | TRBV6-1 | CASSEPYEQYF | TGTGCCAGCAGTGAACCGTACGAGCAGTACTTC
NA | TRBJ1-1 | NA | TRBV10-3 | CAIRQFQGPEAFF | TGTGCCATCAGACAATTTCAGGGCCCTGAAGCTTTCTTT
NA | TRBJ2-7 | NA | TRBV7-2 | CASSLEGQGTPYEQYF | TGTGCCAGCAGCTTAGAGGGACAAGGGACCCCCTACGAGCAGTACTTC
NA | TRBJ2-1 | TRBD2 | TRBV19 | CASSIASGRLNEQFF | TGTGCCAGTAGTATTGCGAGCGGGAGGCTAAATGAGCAGTTCTTC
NA | TRBJ1-1 | NA | TRBV30 | CAWSQRGTEAFF | TGTGCCTGGAGCCAGAGGGGCACTGAAGCTTTCTTT
NA | TRBJ2-6 | NA | TRBV30 | CAQHGTPGRGANVLTF | TGTGCCCAACACGGGACGCCTGGAAGGGGGGCCAACGTCCTGACTTTC
NA | TRBJ2-1 | TRBD2 | TRBV9 | CASSVLLTRDYPNEQFF | TGTGCCAGCAGCGTATTGCTAACTCGGGACTACCCGAATGAGCAGTTCTTC
NA | TRBJ1-5 | TRBD1 | TRBV19 | CASSPDRVDQPQHF | TGTGCCAGTAGTCCCGACAGGGTGGATCAGCCCCAGCATTTT
NA | TRBJ1-6 | TRBD1 | TRBV5-1 | CASSLMGRTGVTYNSPLHF | TGCGCCAGCAGCTTGATGGGTAGGACAGGGGTGACCTATAATTCACCCCTCCACTTT
NA | TRBJ2-1 | TRBD2 | TRBV5-6 | CASSLGLAAYNEQFF | TGTGCCAGCAGCTTAGGACTAGCGGCTTACAATGAGCAGTTCTTC
few | TRBJ1-1 | NA | TRBV5-4 | CASSLGSGDTEAFF | TGTGCCAGCAGCTTGGGATCTGGGGACACTGAAGCTTTCTTT
NA | TRBJ2-7 | NA | TRBV6-4 | CASSGPGGRQYF | TGTGCCAGCAGTGGCCCTGGGGGAAGGCAGTACTTC
NA | TRBJ2-1 | NA | TRBV24-1 | CATSRDSARNEQFF | TGTGCCACCAGCCGGGACTCCGCAAGGAATGAGCAGTTCTTC
NA | TRBJ1-5 | NA | TRBV28 | CASIRTDRGYQPQHF | TGTGCCAGCATCCGGACGGACAGAGGGTATCAGCCCCAGCATTTT
once | TRBJ2-1 | NA | TRBV20-1 | CSASEAGNSYNEQFF | TGCAGTGCTAGTGAGGCGGGGAACTCCTACAATGAGCAGTTCTTC
NA | TRBJ2-5 | NA | TRBV7-2 | CASSLVGTVQETQYF | TGTGCCAGCAGCTTAGTTGGTACAGTACAAGAGACCCAGTACTTC
NA | TRBJ1-4 | NA | TRBV29-1 | CSASQGDEKLFF | TGCAGCGCCTCACAGGGTGACGAAAAACTGTTTTTT
NA | TRBJ1-6 | TRBD1 | TRBV30 | CAWSAETGVNSPLHF | TGTGCCTGGAGCGCGGAAACAGGGGTTAATTCACCCCTCCACTTT
NA | TRBJ2-3 | NA | TRBV21-1 | CAAQPFLRADTQYF | TGTGCCGCCCAACCCTTCCTACGCGCAGATACGCAGTATTTT
NA | TRBJ2-7 | NA | TRBV19 | CASSTGQLYEQYF | TGTGCCAGTAGTACCGGACAGCTCTACGAGCAGTACTTC
NA | TRBJ1-4 | NA | TRBV6-5 | CASSLRTTNEKLFF | TGTGCCAGCAGCCTCAGAACAACTAATGAAAAACTGTTTTTT
NA | TRBJ1-1 | NA | TRBV5-1 | CASSWAPVGNTEAFF | TGCGCCAGCAGCTGGGCCCCTGTAGGGAACACTGAAGCTTTCTTT
NA | TRBJ1-5 | NA | TRBV2 | CASSAGSPNQPQHF | TGTGCCAGCAGTGCCGGGTCCCCTAATCAGCCCCAGCATTTT
NA | TRBJ1-1 | NA | TRBV12-3/TRBV12-4 | CASTFGVEAFF | TGTGCCAGCACCTTCGGCGTTGAAGCTTTCTTT
NA | TRBJ1-2 | TRBD1 | TRBV19 | CASSIIGDSNYGYTF | TGTGCCAGTAGTATTATCGGGGACAGTAACTATGGCTACACCTTC
NA | TRBJ2-7 | TRBD2 | TRBV7-8 | CASSSTTSGSTSYEQYF | TGTGCCAGCAGCTCCACTACTAGCGGGAGTACTTCGTACGAGCAGTACTTC
NA | TRBJ1-2 | NA | TRBV2 | CASSELPWGYTF | TGTGCCAGCAGTGAATTGCCTTGGGGCTACACCTTC
NA | TRBJ1-2 | TRBD1 | TRBV11-2 | CASSLDLETGGGYTF | TGTGCCAGCAGCTTAGATCTGGAGACAGGGGGAGGCTACACCTTC
NA | TRBJ1-1 | NA | TRBV9 | CASSAPDGEAFF | TGTGCCAGCAGCGCCCCGGACGGTGAAGCTTTCTTT
NA | TRBJ1-6 | NA | TRBV10-3 | CAISAERGSYNSPLHF | TGTGCCATCAGTGCCGAACGGGGATCCTATAATTCACCCCTCCACTTT
NA | TRBJ2-3 | TRBD1 | TRBV28 | CASSLGGQIGDTQYF | TGTGCCAGCAGTTTAGGGGGACAGATAGGAGATACGCAGTATTTT
NA | TRBJ2-1 | NA | TRBV7-3 | CASSLRGRSPYNEQFF | TGTGCCAGCAGCTTAAGGGGGAGATCGCCCTACAATGAGCAGTTCTTC
once | TRBJ2-5 | TRBD1 | TRBV5-4 | CASSRDRGQETQYF | TGTGCCAGCAGCCGGGACAGGGGTCAAGAGACCCAGTACTTC
NA | TRBJ2-2 | TRBD1 | TRBV6-1 | CASSEVANRGRSTGELFF | TGTGCCAGCAGTGAAGTGGCCAACAGGGGTCGGAGCACCGGGGAGCTGTTTTTT
NA | TRBJ2-5 | TRBD2 | TRBV3-1/TRBV3-2 | CASSPRLAGVGETQYF | TGTGCCAGCAGTCCCAGACTAGCGGGAGTTGGGGAGACCCAGTACTTC
NA | TRBJ1-5 | TRBD1 | TRBV28 | CASSPPGTGERQPQHF | TGTGCCAGCAGTCCCCCCGGGACAGGGGAAAGGCAGCCCCAGCATTTT
NA | TRBJ1-5 | TRBD1 | TRBV6-5 | CASRARQGNQPQHF | TGTGCCAGCAGAGCTCGACAGGGAAATCAGCCCCAGCATTTT
NA | TRBJ1-5 | NA | TRBV7-2 | CASSLYELQPQHF | TGTGCCAGCAGCCTCTATGAATTGCAGCCCCAGCATTTT